Given below is one T cell receptor (beta chain) in context. The data derive from a study of OX40 agonist ivuxolimab in advanced cancers. The data were produced by immunoSEQ multiplex PCR, yet TCRdb's version contains in-frame clones alone and is incomplete. The profile shows roughly 40,000 clones, 88% of them singletons. Prior autoimmune disease or systemic immunosuppression barred patients. V dropped 6 bases and J dropped 4 bases, with 17 bases sitting between them. The CDR3 is made up of 15 amino acids. CDR1 MDHEN and CDR2 SYDVKM come from the germline V gene. J is TRBJ2-3 and V is TRBV28; weak D call: TRBD1 (7 bases). The source material was CD4+ or CD8+ T cells sorted from blood, sampled in a trial of the OX40 agonist ivuxolimab. This receptor was identified in an adult with an advanced solid tumor such as melanoma, head and neck, liver or kidney cancer. The CDR3 loop reads CASSQGWRGPDTQYF. The CDR3 region has the DNA TGTGCCAGCAGCCAAGGGTGGAGGGGGCCAGATACGCAGTATTTT.